These T cell receptor beta chains were read from a single sample in a study of cytomegalovirus exposure and HLA in healthy donors. Clones were sequenced by immunoSEQ multiplex PCR, and TCRdb holds only the in-frame ones, with some missing. The repertoire includes tens of thousands of clones, approximately 96% of them detected once, and around 4.5% sits in the top ten. The material sequenced was PBMCs. These receptors originate from a man aged 18 to 35 in good health and CMV-seropositive. Each CDR3 is given with its conserved first and last residue. Fields, in order: CDR3 protein, CDR3 DNA, D gene, clone size, V gene, J gene. D genes are given only for firm matches. A row's size may be missing; if present it is once, few, many or a size class.

CDR3aa: CASSFRDFLAGYTF
CDR3nt: TGTGCCAGCAGCTTCCGGGACTTTCTTGCGGGCTACACCTTC
d_gene: .
abundance: once
v_gene: TRBV2
j_gene: TRBJ1-2

CDR3aa: CASSPPGGVEQFF
CDR3nt: TGTGCCAGCAGTCCCCCCGGGGGAGTTGAGCAGTTCTTC
d_gene: .
abundance: .
v_gene: TRBV28
j_gene: TRBJ2-1

CDR3aa: CASSSGQGQWQPQHF
CDR3nt: TGTGCCAGTAGTTCCGGACAGGGTCAATGGCAGCCCCAGCATTTT
d_gene: TRBD1
abundance: .
v_gene: TRBV19
j_gene: TRBJ1-5

CDR3aa: CASSLSSGNTIYF
CDR3nt: TGTGCCAGCAGCCTGAGCTCTGGAAACACCATATATTTT
d_gene: .
abundance: .
v_gene: TRBV7-3
j_gene: TRBJ1-3

CDR3aa: CASSEWTGGAGETQYF
CDR3nt: TGTGCCAGCAGTGAGTGGACAGGGGGCGCAGGGGAGACCCAGTACTTC
d_gene: TRBD1
abundance: .
v_gene: TRBV25-1
j_gene: TRBJ2-5

CDR3aa: CASRDSDYHTYEQYF
CDR3nt: TGTGCCAGCCGGGACAGTGACTATCATACCTACGAGCAGTACTTC
d_gene: TRBD1
abundance: .
v_gene: TRBV19
j_gene: TRBJ2-7

CDR3aa: CASSEVRAGKINEQFF
CDR3nt: TGTGCCAGCAGTGAAGTCCGGGCAGGGAAGATCAATGAGCAGTTCTTC
d_gene: .
abundance: .
v_gene: TRBV6-1
j_gene: TRBJ2-1

CDR3aa: CASSDMKREAGYGYTF
CDR3nt: TGTGCCAGCAGTGACATGAAAAGGGAGGCAGGCTATGGCTACACCTTC
d_gene: .
abundance: .
v_gene: TRBV6-1
j_gene: TRBJ1-2

CDR3aa: CASSSLGGWGVRDTEAFF
CDR3nt: TGTGCCAGCAGCTCTTTAGGTGGGTGGGGGGTGCGGGACACTGAAGCTTTCTTT
d_gene: .
abundance: .
v_gene: TRBV7-9
j_gene: TRBJ1-1

CDR3aa: CASSLSGGYMVSEAFF
CDR3nt: TGTGCCAGCAGCTTGTCAGGGGGATACATGGTCTCTGAAGCTTTCTTT
d_gene: TRBD1
abundance: .
v_gene: TRBV5-6
j_gene: TRBJ1-1

CDR3aa: CASRLGGLARGRFTDTQYF
CDR3nt: TGTGCAAGTCGCTTGGGGGGACTAGCACGAGGCAGGTTCACAGATACGCAGTATTTT
d_gene: .
abundance: .
v_gene: TRBV12-2
j_gene: TRBJ2-3

CDR3aa: CASSDGQRMYSEQYF
CDR3nt: TGTGCCAGCAGTGACGGACAGCGGATGTATTCTGAGCAGTACTTC
d_gene: .
abundance: .
v_gene: TRBV2
j_gene: TRBJ2-7

CDR3aa: CASSPKRRMAGNTGELFF
CDR3nt: TGTGCCAGCAGCCCAAAGAGAAGAATGGCGGGTAACACCGGGGAGCTGTTTTTT
d_gene: .
abundance: .
v_gene: TRBV11-2
j_gene: TRBJ2-2

CDR3aa: CASSPRPSTRQFF
CDR3nt: TGTGCCAGCAGCCCACGACCTAGCACCCGGCAGTTCTTC
d_gene: .
abundance: .
v_gene: TRBV7-6
j_gene: TRBJ2-1

CDR3aa: CSARPSGGIIQYF
CDR3nt: TGCAGCGCCCGCCCTAGCGGGGGTATCATTCAGTACTTC
d_gene: TRBD2
abundance: .
v_gene: TRBV29-1
j_gene: TRBJ2-4

CDR3aa: CASSEMGRELFF
CDR3nt: TGCGCCAGCAGTGAGATGGGCCGGGAGCTGTTTTTT
d_gene: .
abundance: .
v_gene: TRBV10-2
j_gene: TRBJ2-2

CDR3aa: CASSEAPGRGNSPLHF
CDR3nt: TGTGCCAGCAGTGAAGCGCCCGGCAGGGGCAATTCACCCCTCCACTTT
d_gene: .
abundance: once
v_gene: TRBV6-1
j_gene: TRBJ1-6

CDR3aa: CASREADQGGSPLHF
CDR3nt: TGTGCCAGCAGGGAGGCTGACCAGGGAGGTTCACCCCTCCACTTT
d_gene: .
abundance: .
v_gene: TRBV6-1
j_gene: TRBJ1-6

CDR3aa: CASSKEPGQPNYGYTF
CDR3nt: TGTGCCAGCAGCAAAGAACCGGGACAGCCAAACTATGGCTACACCTTC
d_gene: .
abundance: .
v_gene: TRBV21-1
j_gene: TRBJ1-2

CDR3aa: CASRGGGSINEKLFF
CDR3nt: TGTGCCAGCAGGGGAGGGGGTTCAATTAATGAAAAACTGTTTTTT
d_gene: .
abundance: once
v_gene: TRBV28
j_gene: TRBJ1-4

CDR3aa: CASSPGQVVAGNTIYF
CDR3nt: TGTGCCAGCAGCCCGGGACAGGTGGTCGCTGGAAACACCATATATTTT
d_gene: TRBD1
abundance: .
v_gene: TRBV9
j_gene: TRBJ1-3

CDR3aa: CASSNGLVGYEQYF
CDR3nt: TGTGCCAGCAGCAACGGACTAGTGGGTTACGAGCAGTACTTC
d_gene: TRBD2
abundance: .
v_gene: TRBV7-9
j_gene: TRBJ2-7

CDR3aa: CASSRPGGISYEQYF
CDR3nt: TGCGCCAGCAGCCGACCAGGGGGTATCTCCTACGAGCAGTACTTC
d_gene: TRBD1
abundance: once
v_gene: TRBV5-1
j_gene: TRBJ2-7

CDR3aa: CASSSKKGQGTFNEQFF
CDR3nt: TGTGCCAGCAGTTCTAAAAAGGGACAGGGTACCTTCAATGAGCAGTTCTTC
d_gene: TRBD1
abundance: .
v_gene: TRBV27
j_gene: TRBJ2-1

CDR3aa: CASSATSGGAKNIQYF
CDR3nt: TGTGCCAGCAGTGCGACTAGCGGTGGGGCCAAAAACATTCAGTACTTC
d_gene: TRBD2
abundance: .
v_gene: TRBV28
j_gene: TRBJ2-4